Listed below are T cell receptor beta chains from one sample, sequenced in a study of blood T cell repertoires in COVID-19. Sequenced by immunoSEQ multiplex PCR; TCRdb stores in-frame clones only, minus some. This table holds roughly 330,000 clones, 80% to 90% found once. Material for sequencing was PBMCs or T cells enriched from blood (not recorded which). These receptors were taken from a man aged 30 to 39 who had recovered from COVID-19. Both conserved end residues are part of each CDR3. The D gene is left open where the match is weak. Rows give clone size only sometimes, using once, few, many, or a class for an expanded clone.

>TRBJ2-5|TRBD1|TRBV6-2/TRBV6-3|-
TGTGCCAGCAGTTACTTAGGGGGCGCGGCTGAGACCCAGTACTTC
CASSYLGGAAETQYF
>TRBJ1-1|TRBD1|TRBV28|-
TGTGCCACCGGGGACAGTCCTAAAGCTTTCTTT
CATGDSPKAFF
>TRBJ2-7|-|TRBV3-1/TRBV3-2|-
TGTGCCAGCAGCCAAGATGGGGCTCGGAGCTCCTACGAGCAGTACTTC
CASSQDGARSSYEQYF
>TRBJ2-7|TRBD1|TRBV6-6|once
TGTGCCAGCAGAGAGACAGGGTTCGACGAGCAGTACTTC
CASRETGFDEQYF
>TRBJ2-5|TRBD1|TRBV18|-
TGTGCCAGCTCACCACGGGACAGGGCAGAGACCCAGTACTTC
CASSPRDRAETQYF
>TRBJ1-1|TRBD1|TRBV19|-
TGTGCCAGTTTTGACCCGAGCAGGGGGACTGAAGCTTTCTTT
CASFDPSRGTEAFF
>TRBJ1-5|-|TRBV6-2/TRBV6-3|-
TGTGCCAGCAGTTACGAGGCCGGGGAGGGGGATCGTCAGCCCCAGCATTTT
CASSYEAGEGDRQPQHF
>TRBJ2-7|-|TRBV5-4|-
TGTGCCAGCAGCGAGAGTTTTGAGTACGAGCAGTACTTC
CASSESFEYEQYF
>TRBJ2-7|TRBD1|TRBV5-4|-
TGTGCCAGCAGCTTCCGGGACAGGGTCCACGAGCAGTACTTC
CASSFRDRVHEQYF
>TRBJ1-3|-|TRBV28|-
TGTGCCAGCAGTTTGGGAGGAAGCGGAAACACCATATATTTT
CASSLGGSGNTIYF
>TRBJ2-5|-|TRBV9|-
TGTGCCAGCAGCGTAGGCCTCGGAGAGACCCAGTACTTC
CASSVGLGETQYF
>TRBJ1-3|-|TRBV7-2|-
TGTGCCAGCAGCTTAGCGGCCACCTCTGGAAACACCATATATTTT
CASSLAATSGNTIYF
>TRBJ1-5|-|TRBV18|-
TGTGCCAGCTCACCAGGCAGGGGTGGCAATCAGCCCCAGCATTTT
CASSPGRGGNQPQHF
>TRBJ2-1|TRBD2|TRBV27|-
TGTGCCAGCAGTTTAGGGGCGGGGGGCCCCTACAATGAGCAGTTCTTC
CASSLGAGGPYNEQFF
>TRBJ2-1|TRBD2|TRBV11-2|-
TGTGCCAGCAGCGGCCCGGGACTAGCGGGATTACTCTACAATGAGCAGTTCTTC
CASSGPGLAGLLYNEQFF
>TRBJ2-5|TRBD2|TRBV30|-
TGTGCCTGGAGCCAGGGAGGGATCGAGGAGACCCAGTACTTC
CAWSQGGIEETQYF
>TRBJ1-2|-|TRBV27|-
TGTGCCAGCAGTTTATCTGGGGGCGGTGGTGGCTACACCTTC
CASSLSGGGGGYTF
>TRBJ1-6|-|TRBV12-3/TRBV12-4|-
TGTGCCAGCAGGCCCTCAGGGAATTCACCCCTCCACTTT
CASRPSGNSPLHF
>TRBJ2-7|TRBD1|TRBV7-9|once
TGTGCCAGCAGCTCCGGACAGGGCCTCGGGGACGAGCAGTACTTC
CASSSGQGLGDEQYF
>TRBJ2-7|-|TRBV12-3/TRBV12-4|-
TGTGCCAGCAGTTTATCTCTCTACGAGCAGTACTTC
CASSLSLYEQYF
>TRBJ2-3|-|TRBV2|-
TGTGCCAGCAGCGACCCTCTCCCGAGGGCCACAGATACGCAGTATTTT
CASSDPLPRATDTQYF
>TRBJ2-7|TRBD2|TRBV2|-
TGTGCCAGCAGCGATGATGGACTAGCGGGGGGCCTAAGGGACGAGCAGTACTTC
CASSDDGLAGGLRDEQYF
>TRBJ1-5|TRBD1|TRBV28|-
TGTGCCAGCAGTTCCCCCGGGAAGGGACAGAATCAGCCCCAGCATTTT
CASSSPGKGQNQPQHF
>TRBJ2-5|-|TRBV9|once
TGTGCCAGCAGCGCTTACCCAGGGGTAGAGACCCAGTACTTC
CASSAYPGVETQYF
>TRBJ1-3|TRBD1|TRBV27|-
TGTGCCAGCAGTTTAGACAGGGGGCAAGGAAACACCATATATTTT
CASSLDRGQGNTIYF
>TRBJ2-5|TRBD1|TRBV3-1/TRBV3-2|-
TGTGCCAGCAGCCCCTCCGGGACAGATCAGCAGACCCAGTACTTC
CASSPSGTDQQTQYF
>TRBJ2-7|-|TRBV18|few
TGTGCCAGCTCACCAACGATAGACAGGGAGCAGTACTTC
CASSPTIDREQYF
>TRBJ2-7|-|TRBV4-1|-
TGCGCCAGCAGCCAAAGGTATGTGGCCACAGGCGAGCAGTACTTC
CASSQRYVATGEQYF
>TRBJ1-2|-|TRBV7-9|-
TGTGCCAGCAGCTCCGGACAGTTACACGGCTACACCTTC
CASSSGQLHGYTF
>TRBJ1-1|TRBD1|TRBV12-5|-
TGTGCTAGTGGTTTGATCCCGGGACAGCTGAACACTGAAGCTTTCTTT
CASGLIPGQLNTEAFF
>TRBJ2-3|TRBD1|TRBV6-2/TRBV6-3|few
TGTGCCAGCAGTTACCCCGGGACAGGAAGCACAGATACGCAGTATTTT
CASSYPGTGSTDTQYF
>TRBJ1-2|TRBD1|TRBV11-2|-
TGTGCCAGCAGCCCCCTGTGGGGACAGAACTATGGCTACACCTTC
CASSPLWGQNYGYTF
>TRBJ2-1|TRBD1|TRBV23-1|-
TGCGCCAGCAGTCAAATCCGGGACAGGGGGCCGACCTACAATGAGCAGTTCTTC
CASSQIRDRGPTYNEQFF
>TRBJ2-1|-|TRBV2|-
TGTGCCAGCAGCTACTCCGGGACACACTACAATGAGCAGTTCTTC
CASSYSGTHYNEQFF
>TRBJ2-3|-|TRBV6-1|-
TGTGCCAGCAGTGTAAGCAGGGCTGATACGCAGTATTTT
CASSVSRADTQYF
>TRBJ2-5|TRBD2|TRBV7-2|-
TGTGCCAGCAGCTTAGGGGGACTAGCGGGGGCCGAGACCCAGTACTTC
CASSLGGLAGAETQYF
>TRBJ2-3|-|TRBV6-4|-
TGTGCCAGCAGTGGGACAGACACAGATACGCAGTATTTT
CASSGTDTDTQYF
>TRBJ2-1|TRBD2|TRBV3-1/TRBV3-2|-
TGTGCCAGCAGCCATAGCGGGGGGGAAGAGTTCTTC
CASSHSGGEEFF
>TRBJ2-7|-|TRBV6-5|-
TGTGCCAGCAGTCCCTCTTCGTCAGGGGGGTACGAGCAGTACTTC
CASSPSSSGGYEQYF
>TRBJ1-1|TRBD1|TRBV2|-
TGTGCCAGCGGAGCCAGGGGGGAGAACACTGAAGCTTTCTTT
CASGARGENTEAFF
>TRBJ2-5|TRBD2|TRBV11-3|-
TGTGCCAGCAGCATCAGGACTAGCGGGGGGGAGACCCAGTACTTC
CASSIRTSGGETQYF
>TRBJ1-4|-|TRBV5-1|-
TGCGCCAGCAGCTTGGCCGGGGGGCGCCGTGAAAAACTGTTTTTT
CASSLAGGRREKLFF
>TRBJ1-2|-|TRBV6-2/TRBV6-3|-
TGTGCCAGCAGCGAGGGTTCGTATGGCTACACCTTC
CASSEGSYGYTF
>TRBJ1-6|TRBD1|TRBV2|-
TGTGCCAGCAGAGGACAGGGGAATTCACCCCTCCACTTT
CASRGQGNSPLHF
>TRBJ2-7|TRBD1|TRBV14|-
TGTGCCAGCGGGGACAGCGGTGGGGCCTTCGAGCAGTACTTC
CASGDSGGAFEQYF
>TRBJ2-7|-|TRBV18|-
TGTGCCAGCTCACCAGCGCAGGGGTACGAGCAGTACTTC
CASSPAQGYEQYF
>TRBJ1-4|-|TRBV19|few
TGTGCCAGTAGTATAGTGAGCGGTGAAAAACTGTTTTTT
CASSIVSGEKLFF
>TRBJ1-6|-|TRBV19|-
TGTGCCAGTAGTATAGATCGGATAGGGAGCTCCTATAATTCACCCCTCCACTTT
CASSIDRIGSSYNSPLHF
>TRBJ2-7|-|TRBV24-1|-
TGTGCCACCCGGCTCCAGGGCGACAGCTACTACGAGCAGTACTTC
CATRLQGDSYYEQYF
>TRBJ1-4|-|TRBV18|-
TGTGCCAGCTCACCGGGAGCAACTAATGAAAAACTGTTTTTT
CASSPGATNEKLFF
>TRBJ2-7|TRBD1|TRBV5-1|-
TGCGCCAGCAGCTTCTGGGACAGGGATGCCCACGAGCAGTACTTC
CASSFWDRDAHEQYF
>TRBJ1-2|TRBD1|TRBV28|-
TGTGCCAGCAGCCTATCGGACAGGGGGCTCGGCTACACCTTC
CASSLSDRGLGYTF
>TRBJ2-7|TRBD1|TRBV5-8|-
TGTGCCAGCAGCCTACACAGGGGCGAGCAGTACTTC
CASSLHRGEQYF
>TRBJ2-7|TRBD1|TRBV28|-
TGTGCCAGCAGTCGGACAGGCGCTTCCTACGAGCAGTACTTC
CASSRTGASYEQYF
>TRBJ2-3|TRBD2|TRBV11-3|-
TGTGCCAGCAGCTTCCATAGCGGGAGCACAGATACGCAGTATTTT
CASSFHSGSTDTQYF
>TRBJ1-5|TRBD1|TRBV6-5|-
TGTGCCAGCAGTATGGACAGGAATCTTAATCAGCCCCAGCATTTT
CASSMDRNLNQPQHF